This T cell receptor (beta chain) was obtained from a study of blood T cells in healthy people across ages. Looking at the study overall: There was about one barcoded beta molecule captured by template switching per two T cells.

Germline CDR1 reads GTSNPN; CDR2 reads SVGIG (reference sequence). CDR3 length: 13 residues. It was with a sample-barcoded 5' primer and a J-beta primer mix that a second PCR of about 6 to 12 cycles was run. TCRdb reprocessed the 5' RACE reads with MiXCR, giving one entry per CDR3 protein. Of hundreds of thousands of distinct CDR3 sequences listed, 48% are singletons. This TCR was sampled from a man in his thirties or forties in good health. This chain uses TRBV30 with TRBJ2-1, with 8 bases matching TRBD2. TRBJ2-7 explains the end of the DNA better; the J call may be wrong. The sequenced material came from blood. CDR3 region: CAWSGLVGNEQYF. The CDR3 coding sequence is TGTGCCTGGTCGGGACTAGTAGGCAATGAGCAGTACTTC.